This section outlines one T cell receptor beta chain sequence together with its context. V lost 5 bases to trimming and J lost 5 bases, with 9 bases between them. This CDR3 region has 12 residues. From germline, CDR1 is SEHNR and CDR2 FQNEAQ (reference sequence). The sample belongs to a study of blood T cell repertoires in COVID-19. The repertoire was sequenced with immunoSEQ multiplex PCR; TCRdb's copy has only in-frame clones and lacks some. The table has approximately 130,000 clones, roughly three quarters seen once. V is TRBV7-9 and J is TRBJ2-5, with D maybe TRBD2 (5 bases). This sequence was found in an elderly man with acute or convalescent COVID-19. The specimen sequenced was peripheral blood. CDR3 region: CASSRGMETQYF. DNA for the CDR3: TGTGCCAGCAGCCGGGGAATGGAGACCCAGTACTTC.